This is a list of T cell receptor beta chains from one sample in a study of beta chain features in type 1 diabetes. The protocol was immunoSEQ multiplex PCR, while the TCRdb copy is restricted to in-frame clones and leaves out a portion. The sample has about 660,000 clones, over 12% seen once; the top ten hold 0.03% to 0.04%. The sequencing sample was made of naive CD4+ T cells from blood. These receptors all come from a young man with type 1 diabetes. The CDR3 runs from the conserved cysteine through the conserved F or W. The D gene is left open where the match is weak. Size is stated for part of the rows, as once, few or many counts, or as a class when the clone is expanded.

TRBV5-1,TRBJ1-1,NA,NA,TGCGCCAGCAGCCCGGACGGGGTGAACACTGAAGCTTTCTTT,CASSPDGVNTEAFF
TRBV30,TRBJ1-5,NA,few,TGTGCCTGGAGTGTACTCCAGGGCTCTTATCAGCCCCAGCATTTT,CAWSVLQGSYQPQHF
TRBV15,TRBJ1-2,TRBD1,few,TGTGCCACCAGCAGACCAGGACAGGGAAGCACCTATGGCTACACCTTC,CATSRPGQGSTYGYTF
TRBV28,TRBJ2-1,NA,NA,TGTGCCAGCAGTTTAATCCATGAGCAGTTCTTC,CASSLIHEQFF
TRBV19,TRBJ2-1,TRBD2,few,TGTGCCAGTAGCAACTCCCGGACTAGCGGGGGGGCCGTGATCCATGAGCAGTTCTTC,CASSNSRTSGGAVIHEQFF
TRBV30,TRBJ2-1,NA,NA,TGTGCCTGGAGGGTCAGAGCCTACAATGAGCAGTTCTTC,CAWRVRAYNEQFF
TRBV2,TRBJ2-7,NA,NA,TGTGCCAGCAGTGAAACCGGTTTGGGGAGCTACGAGCAGTACTTC,CASSETGLGSYEQYF
TRBV30,TRBJ1-2,NA,once,TGTGCCTGGAGCAACGGGGGCTATGGCTACACCTTC,CAWSNGGYGYTF
TRBV28,TRBJ1-2,NA,few,TGTGCCAGCAGTAAGGGCGGCAGGGCGGACTATGGCTACACCTTC,CASSKGGRADYGYTF
TRBV30,TRBJ2-5,TRBD2,few,TGTGCCTGGAGGACTAGCGGGGGAGAAGAGACCCAGTACTTC,CAWRTSGGEETQYF
TRBV29-1,TRBJ1-2,NA,NA,TGCAGCGTCTCTGTTAACTATGGCTACACCTTC,CSVSVNYGYTF
TRBV6-1,TRBJ1-5,NA,once,TGTGCCAGCAGTACTAACAGGGCTACTCAGCCCCAGCATTTT,CASSTNRATQPQHF
TRBV7-2,TRBJ1-3,NA,few,TGTGCCAGCAGCTTAGGAGTCAGCTCTGGAAACACCATATATTTT,CASSLGVSSGNTIYF
TRBV20-1,TRBJ1-1,NA,NA,TGCAGTGCCCGGGGGACTGAAGCTTTCTTT,CSARGTEAFF
TRBV6-5,TRBJ1-1,TRBD1,NA,TGTGCCAGCAGCCCCCGGGACAGAAAGAACACTGAAGCTTTCTTT,CASSPRDRKNTEAFF
TRBV20-1,TRBJ1-1,NA,once,TGCAGTGTGGATAACACTGAAGCTTTCTTT,CSVDNTEAFF
TRBV2,TRBJ2-3,TRBD1,few,TGTGCCAGCAGTGAAGCGAGGGGGCGAGTCACAGATACGCAGTATTTT,CASSEARGRVTDTQYF
TRBV4-2,TRBJ1-1,NA,NA,TGTGCCAGCACCTCGACCCGCGGGGCGACGTTT,CASTSTRGATF
TRBV30,TRBJ1-2,TRBD1,few,TGTGCCTGGACCGGACAGGGGTGGGGGTATGGCTACACCTTC,CAWTGQGWGYGYTF
TRBV9,TRBJ2-5,NA,NA,TGTGCCAGCAGCCCGCGGATCAACGGGGAGACCCAGTACTTC,CASSPRINGETQYF
TRBV14,TRBJ2-1,NA,few,TGTGCCAGCATGCGTCGCACCGGAACGCCGAATGAGCAGTTCTTC,CASMRRTGTPNEQFF
TRBV2,TRBJ2-1,NA,few,TGTGCCAGCAGTGAAGAGTTACGAACAGAGCAGTTCTTC,CASSEELRTEQFF
TRBV4-3,TRBJ1-1,NA,NA,TGCGCCAGCAGCCAAGCGGACACTGAAGCTTTCTTT,CASSQADTEAFF
TRBV7-9,TRBJ1-3,NA,NA,TGTGCCAGCGGGCGGGATGCTATTGGAAACACCATATATTTT,CASGRDAIGNTIYF
TRBV4-3,TRBJ1-5,NA,few,TGCGCCAGCAGCCAAGCGTTGGCAGGATATCAGCCCCAGCATTTT,CASSQALAGYQPQHF
TRBV7-9,TRBJ2-7,TRBD1,NA,TGTGCCAGCAGCTTCGACAGGGGAAGTACCTACGAGCAGTACTTC,CASSFDRGSTYEQYF
TRBV2,TRBJ2-3,NA,NA,TGTGCCAGCAGGAACACAGATACGCAGTATTTT,CASRNTDTQYF
TRBV21-1,TRBJ1-2,NA,few,TGTGCCAGCAGCAAAGCGCAGTCGGCAGTCGACTCAAACTATGGCTACACCTTC,CASSKAQSAVDSNYGYTF
TRBV9,TRBJ1-2,NA,NA,TGTGCCAGCAGCGTGGGGGAGGAGGGCTATGGCTACACCTTC,CASSVGEEGYGYTF
TRBV6-5,TRBJ1-5,NA,NA,TGTGCCAGCAGTTACTCGTACAGAGATCAGCCCCAGCATTTT,CASSYSYRDQPQHF
TRBV18,TRBJ1-1,NA,few,TGTGCCAGCTCACCACCGGCGACGAACACTGAAGCTTTCTTT,CASSPPATNTEAFF
TRBV4-2,TRBJ2-3,NA,few,TGTGCCAGCAGCCTCTCAGTAGATACGCAGTATTTT,CASSLSVDTQYF
TRBV28,TRBJ1-3,TRBD1,few,TGTGCCAGCTTGAGGGGGCTGGCTGGAAACACCATATATTTT,CASLRGLAGNTIYF
TRBV28,TRBJ1-1,NA,NA,TGTGCCAGCAGCTCTCTCGGACCCCAGGACACTGAAGCTTTCTTT,CASSSLGPQDTEAFF
TRBV30,TRBJ2-5,TRBD1,NA,TGTGCCTGGACGATAACAGGGGTCCCAGAGACCCAGTACTTC,CAWTITGVPETQYF